This TCR beta chain comes out of a study of preoperative IRX-2 immunotherapy in early breast cancer. Profiled with immunoSEQ multiplex PCR; TCRdb holds only in-frame clones, not every one. This sample carries roughly 99,000 clones, roughly 88% of them seen once, and the ten largest clones take under 2.5%. This clone was seen more than once but under ten times. Treatment of the sample: preoperative locoregional IRX-2 cytokine immunotherapy. Preoperative locoregional IRX-2 cytokine immunotherapy was tested in the phase Ib source study. Germline CDR1 is MDHEN and CDR2 is SYDVKM. The CDR3 runs 16 residues. Trimming took 6 bases from V and 2 from J, leaving 19 bases between them.

The sample consisted of tumor tissue, taken after IRX-2 immunotherapy. This sequence was found in a human donor with breast cancer. V usage is TRBV28 and J usage is TRBJ1-1; possibly TRBD1 for D (5 bases). The CDR3 DNA reads TGTGCCAGCAGGACCGAAGAAGGCAGGGAAAACACTGAAGCTTTCTTT. As protein: CASRTEEGRENTEAFF.